This T cell receptor (beta chain) was recovered during a study of T cells in Graves' hyperthyroidism and ophthalmopathy. This clonotype was seen a few times. Its target is unknown. One end of the junction does not line up with germline, which may come from a read error. Researchers amplified the TCR beta CDR3 regions from RNA transcripts. The HTBI primer set drove a first-round RT-PCR of the TCR CDR3. TCRdb re-called the multiplex PCR reads with MiXCR, one entry per CDR3 protein. The sample records about 400,000 distinct CDR3 sequences, 13% to 15% being singletons. Overall study findings and caveats: Blood shared most expanded thyroid clonotypes above 0.001.

The receptor was derived from a woman aged 25 to 39 with Graves' ophthalmopathy. Sequencing was carried out using blood.

CDR3: CAWSVGSNQPRHF. The CDR3 region has the DNA TGTGCCTGGAGTGTGGGGAGCAATCAGCCCCGGCATTTT. The chain joins TRBV30 to TRBJ1-5; no definite D call. The CDR3 loop spans 13 amino acids. The germline V gene has CDR1 GTSNPN and CDR2 SVGIG (reference sequence). Drawing the rest from reference TRBV30 and TRBJ1-5, the complete variable domain is SQTIHQWPATLVQPVGSPLSLECTVEGTSNPNLYWYRQAAGRGLQLLFYSVGIGQISSEVPQNLSASRPQDRQFILSSKKLLLSDSGFYLCAWSVGSNQPRHFGDGTRLSIL.